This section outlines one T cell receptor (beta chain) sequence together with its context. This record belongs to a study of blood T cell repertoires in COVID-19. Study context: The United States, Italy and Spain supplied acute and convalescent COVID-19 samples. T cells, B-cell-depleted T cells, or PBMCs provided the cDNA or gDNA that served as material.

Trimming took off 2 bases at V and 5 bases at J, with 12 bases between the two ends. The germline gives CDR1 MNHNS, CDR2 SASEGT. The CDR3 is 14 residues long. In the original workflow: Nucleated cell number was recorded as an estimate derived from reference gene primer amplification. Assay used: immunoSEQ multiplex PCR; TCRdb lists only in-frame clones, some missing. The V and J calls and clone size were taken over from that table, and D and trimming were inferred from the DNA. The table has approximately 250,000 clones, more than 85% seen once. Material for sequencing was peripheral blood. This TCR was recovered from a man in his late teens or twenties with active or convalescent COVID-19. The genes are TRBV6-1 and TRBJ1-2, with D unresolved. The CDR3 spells CASSEQTGKYGYTF. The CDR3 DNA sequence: TGTGCCAGCAGTGAACAAACGGGGAAATATGGCTACACCTTC.